The clone carrying this T cell receptor (beta chain) was counted ten times or more. These data originate in a study of T cells in Graves' hyperthyroidism and ophthalmopathy. What was amplified from RNA transcripts were TCR beta CDR3 regions. Researchers ran a first-round RT-PCR on the TCR CDR3 using the HTBI primer set. TCRdb passed the multiplex PCR reads through MiXCR, listing each CDR3 protein once. The repertoire holds around 600,000 distinct CDR3 sequences, with 15% to 18% as singletons. There are 14 residues in the CDR3. The germline CDR1 and CDR2 sequences are DFQATT and SNEGSKA (reference sequence). The J segment lost 2 bases and the V segment lost 2 bases, leaving 5 bases of the junction unmatched.

This TCR derives from a woman aged 25 to 39 with Graves' hyperthyroidism. Sample: blood. The V call is TRBV20-1, the J call TRBJ2-5; 7 positions match TRBD1. Here the CDR3 DNA reads TGCAGTGCTAGAAGTCCGGGACAGCAAGAGACCCAGTACTTC. Amino acids: CSARSPGQQETQYF.